This record covers a single T cell receptor (beta chain). The antigen remains undetermined. These data originate in a study of beta chain features in type 1 diabetes. Study-level information: All of the samples together had 107,917,701 sorted cells examined.

The study's findings and limits: For Type 1 diabetes patients, all four CD4+ subsets carried TCRB CDR3s that were moderately but significantly shorter. Within the patient group, naive, central memory and Treg TCRB repertoires appeared more similar to each other than within healthy donors.

The CDR3 contains 13 residues. V lost 1 base, J lost 10 bases, and 11 bases lay in between. Germline V gene data show CDR1 as LNHNV and CDR2 as YYDKDF (reference sequence). Staining for CD45RO/CCR7/CD25/CD127/CD95/CD27 allowed sorting of CD4+ naive, central memory, regulatory and stem cell-like memory cells. Sequenced material consisted of expressed TCRB transcripts (all of the isolated RNA was reverse transcribed). Sequencing was performed with immunoSEQ multiplex PCR; in TCRdb, only in-frame clones are kept and a portion is missing. The data contain 200,000 to 250,000 clones, 9.6% of them singletons.

V and J are TRBV15 and TRBJ2-1, with D hard to call. This receptor was identified in a woman aged 18-30 years in good health. Sample: naive CD4+ T cells from blood. CDR3 region: CATSRVGQKEQFF. The CDR3 coding sequence is TGTGCCACCAGCAGAGTTGGGCAAAAAGAGCAGTTCTTC.